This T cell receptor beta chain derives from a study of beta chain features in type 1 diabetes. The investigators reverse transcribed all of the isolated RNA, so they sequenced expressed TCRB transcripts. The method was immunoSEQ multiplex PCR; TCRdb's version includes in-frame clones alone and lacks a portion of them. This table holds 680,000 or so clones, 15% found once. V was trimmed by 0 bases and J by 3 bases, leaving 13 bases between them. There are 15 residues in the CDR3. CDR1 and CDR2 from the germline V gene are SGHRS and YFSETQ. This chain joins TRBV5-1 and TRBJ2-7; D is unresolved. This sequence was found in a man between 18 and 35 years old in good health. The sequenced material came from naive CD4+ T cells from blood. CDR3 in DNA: TGCGCCAGCAGCTTGGTCACCATGTTCGTCTACGAGCAGTACTTC. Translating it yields CASSLVTMFVYEQYF. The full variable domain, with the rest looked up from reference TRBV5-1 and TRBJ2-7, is KAGVTQTPRYLIKTRGQQVTLSCSPISGHRSVSWYQQTPGQGLQFLFEYFSETQRNKGNFPGRFSGRQFSNSRSEMNVSTLELGDSALYLCASSLVTMFVYEQYFGPGTRLTVT.